Included here is one T cell receptor (beta chain) sequence, with context. CDR1 and CDR2 from the germline V gene are LGHNA and YNFKEQ. This CDR3 comprises 15 residues. V lost 7 bases and J lost 5; bases outside the gene matches: 11. This sample was included in a study of blood T cell repertoires in COVID-19. Data came from immunoSEQ multiplex PCR; TCRdb stores just in-frame clones and leaves some out. The sample includes around 200,000 clones, around 88% seen only once; the top ten take roughly 2.8%. The sequence derives from a middle-aged man with active or convalescent COVID-19. Sequenced input: peripheral blood. V is TRBV4-2 and J is TRBJ2-5; 9 positions agree with TRBD2. The CDR3 region is CASTQGREGPETQYF. As DNA, the CDR3 is TGTGCCAGCACGCAGGGGCGGGAGGGCCCGGAGACCCAGTACTTC.